This TCR beta chain was sequenced for a study of naive and memory T cell subsets. The library had UMIs added by 3' ligation of an oligonucleotide to TCR cDNA. Whole-blood samples were 2 to 3 ml of peripheral blood from healthy adult volunteers. Reverse transcription used DNase-treated unsorted total RNA, aiming for about 1 to 1,100 ng. The V and J ends lost 10 bases and 4 bases respectively, with 11 bases between them. The CDR3 totals 11 residues. CDR1 is SGHVS and CDR2 is FQNEAQ in the germline V gene. This clonotype was detected a few times. Four PCR rounds used nested alpha and beta constant region primers plus the SP2 primer. Reverse transcription of blood and skin TCR RNA was primed at alpha and beta constant regions. TCRdb processed the 5' RACE reads anew with MiXCR; each CDR3 protein has one entry. The table has about 62,000 distinct CDR3 sequences, 8% to 9% seen once.

The chain links TRBV7-8 to TRBJ2-7, with D perhaps TRBD1 or TRBD2 (5 bases each). This clonotype was sampled from a female donor in good health. CDR3 in DNA: TGTGCCACGGCAGGGAGTTACGAGCAGTACTTC. Residues: CATAGSYEQYF.